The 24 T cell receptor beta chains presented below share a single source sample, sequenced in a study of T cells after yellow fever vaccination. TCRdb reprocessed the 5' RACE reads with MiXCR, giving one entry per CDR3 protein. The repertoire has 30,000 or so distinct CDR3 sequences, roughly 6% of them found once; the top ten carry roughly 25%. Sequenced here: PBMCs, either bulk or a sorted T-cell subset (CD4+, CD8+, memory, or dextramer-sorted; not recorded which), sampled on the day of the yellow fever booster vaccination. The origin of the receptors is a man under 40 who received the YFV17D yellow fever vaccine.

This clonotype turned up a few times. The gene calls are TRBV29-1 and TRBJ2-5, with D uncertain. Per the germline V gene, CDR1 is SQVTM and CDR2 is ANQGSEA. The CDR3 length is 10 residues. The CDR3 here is CTAFKETQYF. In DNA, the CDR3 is TGCACCGCCTTCAAAGAGACCCAGTACTTC.

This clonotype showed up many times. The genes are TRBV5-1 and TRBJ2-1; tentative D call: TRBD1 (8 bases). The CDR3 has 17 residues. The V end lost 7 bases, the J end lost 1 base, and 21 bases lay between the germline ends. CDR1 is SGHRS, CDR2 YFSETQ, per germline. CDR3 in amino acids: CASGGGGQEASYNEQFF. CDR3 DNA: TGCGCCAGCGGAGGGGGGGGACAGGAGGCATCCTACAATGAGCAGTTCTTC.

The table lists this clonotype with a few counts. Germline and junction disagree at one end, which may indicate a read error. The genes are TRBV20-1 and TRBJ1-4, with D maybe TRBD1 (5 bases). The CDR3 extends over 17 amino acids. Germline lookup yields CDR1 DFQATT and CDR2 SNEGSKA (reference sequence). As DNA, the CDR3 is TGCTGTGCTAGATCAAACGCACTCGGGGGGGAAGGTGAAAAACTGTTTTTT. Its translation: CCARSNALGGEGEKLFF.

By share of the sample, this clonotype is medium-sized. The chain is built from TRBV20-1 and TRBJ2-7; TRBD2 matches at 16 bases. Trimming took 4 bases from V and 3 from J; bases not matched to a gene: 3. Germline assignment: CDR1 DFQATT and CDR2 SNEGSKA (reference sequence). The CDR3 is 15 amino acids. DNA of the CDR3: TGCAGTGCTACCGGGACTAGCGGGAGGGGCTACGAGCAGTACTTC. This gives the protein CSATGTSGRGYEQYF.

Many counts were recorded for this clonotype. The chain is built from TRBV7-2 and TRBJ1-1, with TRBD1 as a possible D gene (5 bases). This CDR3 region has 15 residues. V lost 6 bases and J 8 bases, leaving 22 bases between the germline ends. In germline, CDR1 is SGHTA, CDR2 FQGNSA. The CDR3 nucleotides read TGTGCCAGCAGTAAACCACCATGGGACGGCTCGGAAGCTTTCTTT. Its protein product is CASSKPPWDGSEAFF.

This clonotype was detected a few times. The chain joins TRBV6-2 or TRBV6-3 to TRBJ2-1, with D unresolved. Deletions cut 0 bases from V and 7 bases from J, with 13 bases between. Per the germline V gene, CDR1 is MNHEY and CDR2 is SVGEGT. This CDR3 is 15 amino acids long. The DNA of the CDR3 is TGTGCCAGCAGTTACTCGGCGGAAGCTGGGAATGAGCAGTTCTTC. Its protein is CASSYSAEAGNEQFF.

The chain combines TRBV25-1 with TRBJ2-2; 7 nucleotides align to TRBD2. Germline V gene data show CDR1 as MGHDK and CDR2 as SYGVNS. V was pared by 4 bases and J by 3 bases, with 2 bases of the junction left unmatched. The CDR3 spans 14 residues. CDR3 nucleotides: TGTGCCAGCAGTGGTCGGGGGGACACCGGGGAGCTGTTTTTT. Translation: CASSGRGDTGELFF.

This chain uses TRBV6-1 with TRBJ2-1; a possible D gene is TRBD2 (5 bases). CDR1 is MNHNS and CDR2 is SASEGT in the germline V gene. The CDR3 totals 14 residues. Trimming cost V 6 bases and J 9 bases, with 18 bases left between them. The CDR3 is CASSRDSGTGEQFF. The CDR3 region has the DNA TGTGCCAGCAGCCGAGACTCGGGAACGGGTGAGCAGTTCTTC.

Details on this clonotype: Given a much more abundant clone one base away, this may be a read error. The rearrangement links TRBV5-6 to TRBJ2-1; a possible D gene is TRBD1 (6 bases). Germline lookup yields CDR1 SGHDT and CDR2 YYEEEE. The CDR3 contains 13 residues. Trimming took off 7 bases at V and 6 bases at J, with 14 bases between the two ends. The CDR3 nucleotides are TGTGCCAGCTGCCGCAGGGGACGCAATGAGCAGTTCTTC. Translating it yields CASCRRGRNEQFF. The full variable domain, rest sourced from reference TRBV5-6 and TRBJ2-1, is DAGVTQSPTHLIKTRGQQVTLRCSPKSGHDTVSWYQQALGQGPQFIFQYYEEEERQRGNFPDRFSGHQFPNYSSELNVNALLLGDSALYLCASCRRGRNEQFFGPGTRLTVL.

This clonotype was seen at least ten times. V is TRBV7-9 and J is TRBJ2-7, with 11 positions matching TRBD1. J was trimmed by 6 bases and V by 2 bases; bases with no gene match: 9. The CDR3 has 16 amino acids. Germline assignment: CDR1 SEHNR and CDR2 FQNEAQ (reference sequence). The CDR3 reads CASSLSHKGTGGEQYF. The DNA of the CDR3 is TGTGCCAGCAGCTTATCCCATAAAGGGACAGGGGGCGAGCAGTACTTC.

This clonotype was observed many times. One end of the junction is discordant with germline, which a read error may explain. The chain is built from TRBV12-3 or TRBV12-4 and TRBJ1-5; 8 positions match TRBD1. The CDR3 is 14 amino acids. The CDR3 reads CASSGRTGNLPQHF. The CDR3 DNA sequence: TGTGCCAGCAGTGGGCGGACAGGGAATCTGCCCCAGCATTTT.

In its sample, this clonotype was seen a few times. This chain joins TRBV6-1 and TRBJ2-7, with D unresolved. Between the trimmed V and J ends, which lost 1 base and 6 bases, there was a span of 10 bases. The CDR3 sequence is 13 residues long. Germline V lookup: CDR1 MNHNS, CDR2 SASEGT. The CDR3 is CASSEDPDGEQYF. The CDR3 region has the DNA TGTGCCAGCAGTGAAGATCCTGATGGCGAGCAGTACTTC.

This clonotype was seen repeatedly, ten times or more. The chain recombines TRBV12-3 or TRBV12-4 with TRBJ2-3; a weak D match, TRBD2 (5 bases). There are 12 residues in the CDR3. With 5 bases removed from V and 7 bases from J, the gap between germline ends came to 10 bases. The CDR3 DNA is TGTGCCAGCAGTGACTACTTGAATACGCAGTATTTT. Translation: CASSDYLNTQYF.

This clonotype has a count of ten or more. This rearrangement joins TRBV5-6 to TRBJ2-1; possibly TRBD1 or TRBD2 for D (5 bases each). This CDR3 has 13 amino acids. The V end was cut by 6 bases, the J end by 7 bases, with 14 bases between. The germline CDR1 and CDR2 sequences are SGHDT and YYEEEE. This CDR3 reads CASTRGLVNEQFF. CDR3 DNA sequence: TGTGCCAGCACGAGGGGTTTGGTGAATGAGCAGTTCTTC. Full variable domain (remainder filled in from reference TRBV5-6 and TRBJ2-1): DAGVTQSPTHLIKTRGQQVTLRCSPKSGHDTVSWYQQALGQGPQFIFQYYEEEERQRGNFPDRFSGHQFPNYSSELNVNALLLGDSALYLCASTRGLVNEQFFGPGTRLTVL.

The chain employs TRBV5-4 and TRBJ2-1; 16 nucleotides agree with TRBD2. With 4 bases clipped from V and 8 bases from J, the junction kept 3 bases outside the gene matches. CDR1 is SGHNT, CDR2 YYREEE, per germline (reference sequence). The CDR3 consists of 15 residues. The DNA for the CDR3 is TGTGCCAGCAGCCAGGGACTAGCGGGAGGGCATGAGCAGTTCTTC. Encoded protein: CASSQGLAGGHEQFF.

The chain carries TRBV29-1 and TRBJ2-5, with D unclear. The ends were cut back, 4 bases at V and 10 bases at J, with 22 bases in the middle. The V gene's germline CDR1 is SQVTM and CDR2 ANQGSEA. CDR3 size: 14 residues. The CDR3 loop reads CSVVLLSHVGNQYF. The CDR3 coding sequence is TGCAGCGTTGTCTTATTGAGCCACGTAGGGAACCAGTACTTC.

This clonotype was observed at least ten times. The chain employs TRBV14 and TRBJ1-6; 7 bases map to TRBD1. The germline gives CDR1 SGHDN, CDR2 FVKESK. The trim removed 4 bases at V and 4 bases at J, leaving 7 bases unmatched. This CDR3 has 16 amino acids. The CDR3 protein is CASSPQGGQYNSPLHF. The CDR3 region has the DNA TGTGCCAGCAGCCCGCAGGGGGGGCAGTATAATTCACCCCTCCACTTT.

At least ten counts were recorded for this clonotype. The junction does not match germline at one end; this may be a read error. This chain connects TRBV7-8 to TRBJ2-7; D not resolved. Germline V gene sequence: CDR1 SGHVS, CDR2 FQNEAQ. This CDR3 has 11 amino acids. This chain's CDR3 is CASSALYGQYF. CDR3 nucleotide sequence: TGTGCCAGCAGCGCCCTATACGGGCAGTACTTC.

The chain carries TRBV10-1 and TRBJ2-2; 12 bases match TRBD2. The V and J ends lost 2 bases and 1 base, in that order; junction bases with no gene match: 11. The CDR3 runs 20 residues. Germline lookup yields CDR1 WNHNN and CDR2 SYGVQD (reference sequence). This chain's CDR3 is CASSEPRGLAGGMNTGELFF. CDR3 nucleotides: TGCGCCAGCAGTGAGCCCCGGGGGCTAGCGGGAGGGATGAACACCGGGGAGCTGTTTTTT.

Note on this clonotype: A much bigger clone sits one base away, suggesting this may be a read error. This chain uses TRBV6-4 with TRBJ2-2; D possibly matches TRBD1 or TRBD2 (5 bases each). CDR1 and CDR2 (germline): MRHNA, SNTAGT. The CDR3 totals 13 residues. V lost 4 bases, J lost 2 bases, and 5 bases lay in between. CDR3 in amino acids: CASSGDNTGELFF. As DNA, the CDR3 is TGTGCCAGCAGTGGGGACAACACCGGGGAGCTGTTTTTT.

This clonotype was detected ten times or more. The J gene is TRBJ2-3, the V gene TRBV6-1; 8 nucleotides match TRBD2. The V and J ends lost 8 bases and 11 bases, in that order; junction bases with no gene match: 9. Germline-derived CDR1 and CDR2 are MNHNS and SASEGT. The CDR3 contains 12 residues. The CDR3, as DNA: TGTGCCAGCGGTCAAGCGGGGGCAGGGCAGTATTTT. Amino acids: CASGQAGAGQYF.

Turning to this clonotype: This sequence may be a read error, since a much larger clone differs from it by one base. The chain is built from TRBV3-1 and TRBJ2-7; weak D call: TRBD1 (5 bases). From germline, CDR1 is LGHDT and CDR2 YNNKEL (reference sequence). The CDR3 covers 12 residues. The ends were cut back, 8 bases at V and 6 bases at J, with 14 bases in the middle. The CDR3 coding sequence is TGTGCCAGCGGCTATGTCACAGGCGAGCAGTACTTC. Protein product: CASGYVTGEQYF.

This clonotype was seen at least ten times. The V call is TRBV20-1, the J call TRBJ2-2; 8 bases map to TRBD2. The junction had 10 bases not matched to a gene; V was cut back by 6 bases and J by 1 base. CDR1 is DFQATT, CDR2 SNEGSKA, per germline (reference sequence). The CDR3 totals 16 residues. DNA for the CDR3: TGCAGTGCCTCCCGGGATAGCGGGATGAACACCGGGGAGCTGTTTTTT. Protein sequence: CSASRDSGMNTGELFF.

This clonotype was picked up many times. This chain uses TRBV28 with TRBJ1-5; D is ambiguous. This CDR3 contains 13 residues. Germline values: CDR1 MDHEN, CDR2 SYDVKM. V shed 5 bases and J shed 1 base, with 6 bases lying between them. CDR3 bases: TGTGCCAGCAGTCCCCAGAGCAATCAGCCCCAGCATTTT. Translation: CASSPQSNQPQHF.